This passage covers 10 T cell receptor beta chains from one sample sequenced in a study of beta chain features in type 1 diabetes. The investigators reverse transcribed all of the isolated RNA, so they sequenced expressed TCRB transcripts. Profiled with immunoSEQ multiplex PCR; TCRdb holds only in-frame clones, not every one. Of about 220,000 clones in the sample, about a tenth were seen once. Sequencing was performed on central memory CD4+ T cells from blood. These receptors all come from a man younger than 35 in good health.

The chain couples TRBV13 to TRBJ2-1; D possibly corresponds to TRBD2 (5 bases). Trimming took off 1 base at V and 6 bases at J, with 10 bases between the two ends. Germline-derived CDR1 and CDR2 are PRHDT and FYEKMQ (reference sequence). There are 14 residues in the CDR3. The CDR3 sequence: CASSLALRGNEQFF. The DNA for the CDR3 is TGTGCCAGCAGCTTAGCCCTCCGGGGCAATGAGCAGTTCTTC.

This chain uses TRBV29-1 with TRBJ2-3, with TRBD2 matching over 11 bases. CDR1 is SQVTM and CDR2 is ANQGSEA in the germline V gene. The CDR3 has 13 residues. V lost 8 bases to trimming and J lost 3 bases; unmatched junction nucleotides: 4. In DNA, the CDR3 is TGCAGCATGGGACTAGCGGATACAGATACGCAGTATTTT. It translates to CSMGLADTDTQYF.

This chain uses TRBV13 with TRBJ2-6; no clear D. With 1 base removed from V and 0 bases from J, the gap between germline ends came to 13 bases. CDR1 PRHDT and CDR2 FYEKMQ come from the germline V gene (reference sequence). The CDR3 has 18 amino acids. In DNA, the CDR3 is TGTGCCAGCAGCTTAGATCGTAAGGAAAACTCTGGGGCCAACGTCCTGACTTTC. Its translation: CASSLDRKENSGANVLTF.

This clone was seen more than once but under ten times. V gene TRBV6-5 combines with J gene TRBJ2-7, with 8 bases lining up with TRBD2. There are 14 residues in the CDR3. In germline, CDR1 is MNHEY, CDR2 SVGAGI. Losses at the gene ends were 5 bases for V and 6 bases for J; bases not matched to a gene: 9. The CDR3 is CASSPLRGAAEQYF. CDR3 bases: TGTGCCAGCAGTCCTCTGCGGGGGGCGGCCGAGCAGTACTTC.

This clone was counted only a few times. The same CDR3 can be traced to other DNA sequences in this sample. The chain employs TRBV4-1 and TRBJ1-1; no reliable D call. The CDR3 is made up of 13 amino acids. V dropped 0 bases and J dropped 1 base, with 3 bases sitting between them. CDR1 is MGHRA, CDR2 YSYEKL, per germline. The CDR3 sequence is CASSQDRNTEAFF. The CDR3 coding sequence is TGCGCCAGCAGCCAAGACAGGAACACTGAAGCTTTCTTT.

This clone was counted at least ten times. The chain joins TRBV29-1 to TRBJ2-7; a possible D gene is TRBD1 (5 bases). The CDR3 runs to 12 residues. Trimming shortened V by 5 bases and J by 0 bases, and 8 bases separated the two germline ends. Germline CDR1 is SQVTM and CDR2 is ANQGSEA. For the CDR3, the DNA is TGCAGCGTTATGACAGACTCCTACGAGCAGTACTTC. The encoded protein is CSVMTDSYEQYF.

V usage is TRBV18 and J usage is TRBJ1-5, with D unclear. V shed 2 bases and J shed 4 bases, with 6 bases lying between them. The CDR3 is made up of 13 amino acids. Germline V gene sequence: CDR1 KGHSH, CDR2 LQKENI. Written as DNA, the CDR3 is TGTGCCAGCTCACCAACAGATAATCAGCCCCAGCATTTT. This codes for CASSPTDNQPQHF. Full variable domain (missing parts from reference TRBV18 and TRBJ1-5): NAGVMQNPRHLVRRRGQEARLRCSPMKGHSHVYWYRQLPEEGLKFMVYLQKENIIDESGMPKERFSAEFPKEGPSILRIQQVVRGDSAAYFCASSPTDNQPQHFGDGTRLSIL.

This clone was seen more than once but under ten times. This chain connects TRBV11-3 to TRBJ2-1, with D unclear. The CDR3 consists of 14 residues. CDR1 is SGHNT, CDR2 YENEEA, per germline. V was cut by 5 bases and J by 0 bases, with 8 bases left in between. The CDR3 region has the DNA TGTGCCAGCAGCCTCGTCGGCTCCTACAATGAGCAGTTCTTC. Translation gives CASSLVGSYNEQFF.

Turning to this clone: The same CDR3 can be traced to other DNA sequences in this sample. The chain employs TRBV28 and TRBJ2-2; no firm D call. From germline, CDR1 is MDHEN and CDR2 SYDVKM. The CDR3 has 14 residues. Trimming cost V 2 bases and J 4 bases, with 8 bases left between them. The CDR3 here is CASSLRRGTGELFF. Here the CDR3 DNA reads TGTGCCAGCAGTTTAAGGCGTGGCACCGGGGAGCTGTTTTTT. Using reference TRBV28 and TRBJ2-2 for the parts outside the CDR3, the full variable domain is DVKVTQSSRYLVKRTGEKVFLECVQDMDHENMFWYRQDPGLGLRLIYFSYDVKMKEKGDIPEGYSVSREKKERFSLILESASTNQTSMYLCASSLRRGTGELFFGEGSRLTVL.

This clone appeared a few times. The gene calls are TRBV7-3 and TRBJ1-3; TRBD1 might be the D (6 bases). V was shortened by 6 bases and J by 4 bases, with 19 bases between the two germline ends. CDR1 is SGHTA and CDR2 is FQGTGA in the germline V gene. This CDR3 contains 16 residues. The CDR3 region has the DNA TGTGCCAGCAGTTCCTTCGGCCAGGGGCGAGGAAACACCATATATTTT. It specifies CASSSFGQGRGNTIYF. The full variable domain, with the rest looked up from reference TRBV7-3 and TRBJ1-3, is GAGVSQTPSNKVTEKGKYVELRCDPISGHTALYWYRQSLGQGPEFLIYFQGTGAADDSGLPNDRFFAVRPEGSVSTLKIQRTERGDSAVYLCASSSFGQGRGNTIYFGEGSWLTVV.